This T cell receptor beta chain derives from a study of blood T cell repertoires in COVID-19. The wider study: Sites in the United States, Italy and Spain provided acute and convalescent COVID-19 samples. Nucleic acid was either cDNA or gDNA, and it came from T cells, B-cell-depleted T cells, or PBMCs.

Per the study methods: Reference gene primers were amplified, and this amplification served to estimate nucleated cell counts. Sequencing used immunoSEQ multiplex PCR; TCRdb keeps in-frame clones, though not all of them. V, J and clone size are those of that table, while D and trimming were read from the DNA. The sample contains roughly 150,000 clones, roughly nine tenths of which appear only once. CDR3 length: 18 amino acids. In germline, CDR1 is SGHDN, CDR2 FVKESK. Trimming left V 4 bases short and J 1 base short, with 22 bases between. The V gene is TRBV14, the J gene TRBJ1-1; D perhaps matches TRBD1 (5 bases). The source is a human donor in a cohort sampled during active COVID-19. The sequenced sample consisted of peripheral blood. CDR3: CASSRKTMWGERNTEAFF. CDR3 DNA sequence: TGTGCCAGCAGCCGAAAAACGATGTGGGGGGAGAGGAACACTGAAGCTTTCTTT.